The following is a T cell receptor beta chain sequence with its context. No antigen is known for it. Unique molecular identifiers were used in preparing the TCRbeta library. TCRdb independently ran MiXCR on the PCR reads; one entry per CDR3 protein. The data show more than 400,000 distinct CDR3 sequences, about 40% seen once. This entry is derived from a study of T-cell reconstitution after alpha-beta-depleted transplantation in children. The study, taken as a whole, reports: After transplant, at about two months, alpha-beta T cells were reportedly derived from several hundred expanded graft clones.

Trimming took 3 bases from V and 0 from J, leaving 14 bases between them. The CDR3 is 16 residues long. CDR1 is SGHRS, CDR2 YFSETQ, per germline. Sequencing used PBMCs, obtained before TCRalphabeta/CD19-depleted stem cell transplant. The receptor was derived from a girl aged 2-10 years with aplastic anemia, due to receive a stem cell transplant. The gene calls are TRBV5-1 and TRBJ2-3, with D possibly matching TRBD2 (5 bases). In DNA form, the CDR3 reads TGCGCCAGCAGCTGGTACGGGGTGGATAGCACAGATACGCAGTATTTT. Translating gives CASSWYGVDSTDTQYF.